This passage covers 26 T cell receptor beta chains from one sample sequenced in a study of regulatory T cells in long-lasting Graves disease. Construction of the TCR beta libraries employed iRepertoire HTBI primers in conjunction with Arm-PCR of CDR3 regions. TCRdb reanalysed the multiplex PCR reads using MiXCR and keeps one entry per CDR3 protein. The table includes about 430,000 distinct CDR3 sequences, approximately 22% detected once. The time point is: persistent/refractory GD, antithyroid drugs over 5 years with positive TRAb. Isolated PBMC RNA provided the starting material for the TCR library. Sequenced material: peripheral blood mononuclear cells (PBMCs), taken when the disease was refractory, from a patient treated with antithyroid drugs. The receptor set was obtained from a female donor with Graves disease.

This clonotype has a count of ten or more. This rearrangement joins TRBV28 to TRBJ2-6; TRBD1 agrees at 8 bases. This CDR3 spans 15 amino acids. Looked up from germline, CDR1 is MDHEN and CDR2 is SYDVKM. J lost 2 bases, V lost 6 bases, and 3 bases had no gene match. The CDR3 loop reads CASSTQGAGANVLTF. Here the CDR3 DNA reads TGTGCCAGCAGCACACAGGGGGCTGGGGCCAACGTCCTGACTTTC.

This clonotype has just a few counts. The rearrangement uses TRBV28 and TRBJ2-1, with TRBD2 identical over 7 bases. The ends lost 5 bases at V and 0 bases at J; junction bases unmatched: 10. CDR3 size: 17 residues. Germline-derived CDR1 and CDR2 are MDHEN and SYDVKM. The CDR3 protein is CASSPSLADSSYNEQFF. The CDR3 DNA follows: TGTGCCAGCAGTCCCTCGCTAGCGGATAGCTCCTACAATGAGCAGTTCTTC.

The chain links TRBV24-1 to TRBJ1-5; D remains ambiguous. V lost 6 bases, J lost 3 bases, and 8 bases lay in between. The germline V gene has CDR1 KGHDR and CDR2 SFDVKD. CDR3 length equals 13 residues. This chain's CDR3 is CATSPGSNQPQHF. The CDR3 bases are TGTGCCACCAGTCCAGGATCCAATCAGCCCCAGCATTTT.

The CDR3 loop reads CSARDVTGAGDEQFF. The CDR3 DNA follows: TGCAGTGCTAGAGATGTAACAGGGGCGGGTGATGAGCAGTTCTTC. The chain has TRBV20-1 and TRBJ2-1; 7 positions match TRBD1. The CDR3 spans 15 residues. Per the germline V gene, CDR1 is DFQATT and CDR2 is SNEGSKA (reference sequence). Trimming removed 0 bases from V and 8 bases from J; junction bases left unmatched: 10.

This clonotype was counted a few times. The rearrangement joins TRBV20-1 to TRBJ1-3; a weak D match, TRBD1 (5 bases). Germline V gene lookup returns CDR1 DFQATT and CDR2 SNEGSKA (reference sequence). Trimming pared 5 bases from V and 0 bases from J, leaving 11 bases between. The CDR3 length is 14 residues. The CDR3 reads CSALGRSSGNTIYF. CDR3 DNA sequence: TGCAGTGCTCTGGGACGGAGCTCTGGAAACACCATATATTTT.

This clonotype was seen at least ten times. The chain recombines TRBV6-5 with TRBJ1-2, with TRBD1 as a possible D gene (6 bases). Looked up from germline, CDR1 is MNHEY and CDR2 is SVGAGI. The V gene lost 4 bases and the J gene lost 6 bases, with 9 bases spanning the gap. The CDR3 contains 12 residues. The CDR3 DNA sequence: TGTGCCAGCAGTTTGGACAGAAATGGCTACACCTTC. Protein: CASSLDRNGYTF.

This clonotype was recorded at least ten times. The chain employs TRBV20-1 and TRBJ2-6; the D is unclear. CDR3 length: 16 residues. The V and J ends lost 3 bases and 0 bases respectively, with 12 bases between them. CDR1 and CDR2 from the germline V gene are DFQATT and SNEGSKA (reference sequence). The CDR3 sequence is CSARGRLSSGANVLTF. The CDR3, as DNA: TGCAGTGCTAGGGGCCGACTCAGCTCTGGGGCCAACGTCCTGACTTTC.

This clonotype was detected a few times. This chain uses TRBV4-1 with TRBJ1-1, with unresolved D. The CDR3 is 15 amino acids. Germline loops: CDR1 MGHRA, CDR2 YSYEKL. Trimming took 0 bases from V and 4 from J, leaving 12 bases between them. CDR3 sequence (DNA): TGCGCCAGCAGCCAAGATGGGGTTACGGCCACTGAAGCTTTCTTT. Translation gives CASSQDGVTATEAFF.

This chain joins TRBV11-2 and TRBJ2-3, with 8 bases matching TRBD2. There are 15 residues in the CDR3. With 5 bases clipped from V and 0 bases from J, the junction kept 4 bases outside the gene matches. Germline CDR1 and CDR2: SGHAT and FQNNGV. The CDR3 loop reads CASSPGGISTDTQYF. CDR3 in DNA: TGTGCCAGCAGCCCGGGGGGGATTAGCACAGATACGCAGTATTTT.

The gene calls are TRBV5-4 and TRBJ1-2, with a possible D match to TRBD1 (6 bases). V was trimmed by 1 base and J by 7 bases, leaving 11 bases between them. Looked up from germline, CDR1 is SGHNT and CDR2 is YYREEE (reference sequence). The CDR3 has 13 amino acids. In DNA, the CDR3 is TGTGCCAGCAGCTTGTCGGGGGGCCCTGGCTACACCTTC. Its protein is CASSLSGGPGYTF.

This clonotype was counted a few times. The chain couples TRBV13 to TRBJ1-2; 8 bases are shared with TRBD1. Unmatched junction bases numbered 11, after V lost 0 bases and J lost 8 bases. Germline V gene sequence: CDR1 PRHDT, CDR2 FYEKMQ (reference sequence). This CDR3 comprises 16 residues. The chain's CDR3 is CASSLGGGQGRLGYTF. In DNA, the CDR3 is TGTGCCAGCAGCTTAGGCGGAGGACAGGGTCGGCTCGGCTACACCTTC. Looking up the rest from reference TRBV13 and TRBJ1-2 gives the full variable domain: AAGVIQSPRHLIKEKRETATLKCYPIPRHDTVYWYQQGPGQDPQFLISFYEKMQSDKGSIPDRFSAQQFSDYHSELNMSSLELGDSALYFCASSLGGGQGRLGYTFGSGTRLTVV.

This clonotype was detected ten times or more. The chain recombines TRBV20-1 with TRBJ1-1; D gene uncertain. The ends were cut back, 0 bases at V and 7 bases at J, with 12 bases in the middle. Germline lookup yields CDR1 DFQATT and CDR2 SNEGSKA (reference sequence). The CDR3 has 13 residues. CDR3 loop: CSARDGEEYEAFF. CDR3 bases: TGCAGTGCTAGAGATGGAGAGGAATATGAAGCTTTCTTT.

Concerning this clonotype itself: A much larger clone sits a single nucleotide away, making a read error possible. The genes are TRBV7-2 and TRBJ1-6; possible D gene TRBD1, 5 bases. The CDR3 runs 15 residues. CDR1 is SGHTA and CDR2 is FQGNSA in the germline V gene. DNA of the CDR3: TGTGCCAGCAGCTTAGAGGGGCAGATAAATTCACCCCCCCACTTT. Translated, it gives CASSLEGQINSPPHF. The whole variable domain, filled in from reference TRBV7-2 and TRBJ1-6, reads GAGVSQSPSNKVTEKGKDVELRCDPISGHTALYWYRQSLGQGLEFLIYFQGNSAPDKSGLPSDRFSAERTGGSVSTLTIQRTQQEDSAVYLCASSLEGQINSPPHFGNGTRLTVT.

The table lists this clonotype with many counts. This chain connects TRBV2 to TRBJ2-7, with no clear D. V lost 5 bases to trimming and J lost 6 bases, with 11 bases between them. The germline CDR1 and CDR2 sequences are SNHLY and FYNNEI. The CDR3 length is 12 residues. CDR3 sequence: CASSIRSGEQYF. The CDR3 DNA follows: TGTGCCAGCAGTATCAGGTCCGGCGAGCAGTACTTC.

Many counts were recorded for this clonotype. The rearrangement joins TRBV15 to TRBJ2-7; D could derive from TRBD1 or TRBD2 (5 bases each). The CDR3 totals 14 residues. CDR1 LNHNV and CDR2 YYDKDF come from the germline V gene (reference sequence). The germline V and J ends were trimmed by 5 bases and 0 bases, with 11 bases remaining between them. The CDR3 spells CATSDRDLSYEQYF. CDR3 bases: TGTGCCACCAGCGACCGGGACCTCTCCTACGAGCAGTACTTC.

In the case of this clonotype: One end of the junction varies from germline; a read error may be responsible. The rearrangement links TRBV20-1 to TRBJ2-7, with TRBD1 identical over 9 bases. CDR3 length: 12 amino acids. Germline V gives CDR1 DFQATT, CDR2 SNEGSKA (reference sequence). DNA of the CDR3: TGCAGTGCTAGAGATTGGGACAGGGAGCGGTACTTC. Translating gives CSARDWDRERYF.

The table lists this clonotype with a count of one. A much larger clone is a single base away; this may be a read error. The V gene is TRBV5-6, the J gene TRBJ2-5; no definite D call. Germline V lookup: CDR1 SGHDT, CDR2 YYEEEE. With 4 bases removed from V and 4 bases from J, the gap between germline ends came to 11 bases. The CDR3 has 13 residues. The CDR3 here is CASSELKVETQYF. Written as DNA, the CDR3 is TGTGCCAGCAGCGAGCTTAAAGTAGAGACCCAGTACTTC. Looking up the rest from reference TRBV5-6 and TRBJ2-5 gives the full variable domain: DAGVTQSPTHLIKTRGQQVTLRCSPKSGHDTVSWYQQALGQGPQFIFQYYEEEERQRGNFPDRFSGHQFPNYSSELNVNALLLGDSALYLCASSELKVETQYFGPGTRLLVL.

In this sample, this clonotype turned up a few times. The rearrangement joins TRBV18 to TRBJ2-7; D could derive from TRBD1 or TRBD2 (6 bases each). V was clipped by 2 bases and J by 2 bases, with 13 bases between them. Germline CDR1 is KGHSH and CDR2 is LQKENI. The CDR3 length is 15 residues. CDR3 in DNA: TGTGCCAGCTCACCATTATGGGGGGCAACCTACGAGCAGTACTTC. Amino acid sequence: CASSPLWGATYEQYF.

This clonotype was detected many times. This sequence joins TRBV28 and TRBJ2-5, with 7 positions matching TRBD2. This CDR3 has 14 amino acids. Losses at the gene ends were 7 bases for V and 1 base for J; bases not matched to a gene: 6. Per germline, CDR1 MDHEN and CDR2 SYDVKM. CDR3 residues: CASKFGGSQETQYF. The DNA of the CDR3 is TGTGCCAGCAAGTTCGGGGGGAGCCAAGAGACCCAGTACTTC.

Concerning this clonotype: Relative to the germline gene, one junction end is altered; a read error may explain this. The chain combines TRBV2 with TRBJ2-6, with a possible D match to TRBD2 (5 bases). The germline V gene encodes CDR1 SNHLY and CDR2 FYNNEI. This CDR3 region has 16 residues. The CDR3 here is CASSHIRESGANVLTF. The CDR3 nucleotides read TGCGCCAGCAGCCACATAAGGGAGTCCGGGGCCAACGTCCTGACTTTC.

This clonotype was detected many times. The CDR3 bases are TGTGCCACTGGATGGGGTCAGGGCCGGTCATCCTACGAGCAGTACTTC. Translation gives CATGWGQGRSSYEQYF. This chain connects TRBV6-1 to TRBJ2-7; a possible D gene is TRBD1 (5 bases). This CDR3 spans 16 amino acids. The V gene lost 10 bases and the J gene lost 1 base, with 23 bases spanning the gap. Per germline, CDR1 MNHNS and CDR2 SASEGT.

This clonotype appeared many times. The chain employs TRBV29-1 and TRBJ1-1; 10 bases agree with TRBD1. There are 15 residues in the CDR3. Germline trimming cut 7 bases from V and 0 bases from J; bases unmatched to any gene: 8. The germline gives CDR1 SQVTM, CDR2 ANQGSEA. The CDR3 loop reads CSAPGQGSMNTEAFF. The CDR3 DNA reads TGCAGCGCTCCGGGACAGGGGTCGATGAACACTGAAGCTTTCTTT. Filled out from reference TRBV29-1 and TRBJ1-1, the complete variable domain reads SAVISQKPSRDICQRGTSLTIQCQVDSQVTMMFWYRQQPGQSLTLIATANQGSEATYESGFVIDKFPISRPNLTFSTLTVSNMSPEDSSIYLCSAPGQGSMNTEAFFGQGTRLTVV.

The rearrangement joins TRBV18 to TRBJ1-1; unclear D gene. The CDR3 contains 13 residues. Germline V CDR1 and CDR2: KGHSH, LQKENI. V lost 5 bases and J lost 1, with 8 bases in between. Here the CDR3 DNA reads TGTGCCAGCTCAACCCTACAGAACACTGAAGCTTTCTTT. The encoded protein is CASSTLQNTEAFF.

This clonotype has just a few counts. The chain uses TRBV18 and TRBJ2-7, with 9 bases identical to TRBD1. Trimming at V came to 0 bases and at J to 6 bases, leaving 0 bases not matched to a gene. CDR1 is KGHSH, CDR2 LQKENI, per germline. This CDR3 has 13 amino acids. The CDR3 protein is CASSPPDRGEQYF. The CDR3 coding sequence is TGTGCCAGCTCACCACCGGACAGGGGCGAGCAGTACTTC.

There are many counts of this clonotype. The genes are TRBV12-3 or TRBV12-4 and TRBJ1-1; D perhaps matches TRBD1 (5 bases). The CDR3 contains 15 residues. Deletions cut 6 bases from V and 0 bases from J, with 14 bases between. CDR3 in amino acids: CASSRQTSMNTEAFF. DNA for the CDR3: TGTGCCAGCAGCAGACAGACCAGCATGAACACTGAAGCTTTCTTT.

This clonotype was counted ten times or more. The chain carries TRBV25-1 and TRBJ1-2; D unclear. Trimming removed 0 bases at V and 5 bases at J, with 10 bases between. The CDR3 spans 14 residues. The germline CDR1 and CDR2 sequences are MGHDK and SYGVNS. The CDR3 protein is CASSEYGKTYGYTF. DNA of the CDR3: TGTGCCAGCAGTGAATATGGAAAGACTTATGGCTACACCTTC.